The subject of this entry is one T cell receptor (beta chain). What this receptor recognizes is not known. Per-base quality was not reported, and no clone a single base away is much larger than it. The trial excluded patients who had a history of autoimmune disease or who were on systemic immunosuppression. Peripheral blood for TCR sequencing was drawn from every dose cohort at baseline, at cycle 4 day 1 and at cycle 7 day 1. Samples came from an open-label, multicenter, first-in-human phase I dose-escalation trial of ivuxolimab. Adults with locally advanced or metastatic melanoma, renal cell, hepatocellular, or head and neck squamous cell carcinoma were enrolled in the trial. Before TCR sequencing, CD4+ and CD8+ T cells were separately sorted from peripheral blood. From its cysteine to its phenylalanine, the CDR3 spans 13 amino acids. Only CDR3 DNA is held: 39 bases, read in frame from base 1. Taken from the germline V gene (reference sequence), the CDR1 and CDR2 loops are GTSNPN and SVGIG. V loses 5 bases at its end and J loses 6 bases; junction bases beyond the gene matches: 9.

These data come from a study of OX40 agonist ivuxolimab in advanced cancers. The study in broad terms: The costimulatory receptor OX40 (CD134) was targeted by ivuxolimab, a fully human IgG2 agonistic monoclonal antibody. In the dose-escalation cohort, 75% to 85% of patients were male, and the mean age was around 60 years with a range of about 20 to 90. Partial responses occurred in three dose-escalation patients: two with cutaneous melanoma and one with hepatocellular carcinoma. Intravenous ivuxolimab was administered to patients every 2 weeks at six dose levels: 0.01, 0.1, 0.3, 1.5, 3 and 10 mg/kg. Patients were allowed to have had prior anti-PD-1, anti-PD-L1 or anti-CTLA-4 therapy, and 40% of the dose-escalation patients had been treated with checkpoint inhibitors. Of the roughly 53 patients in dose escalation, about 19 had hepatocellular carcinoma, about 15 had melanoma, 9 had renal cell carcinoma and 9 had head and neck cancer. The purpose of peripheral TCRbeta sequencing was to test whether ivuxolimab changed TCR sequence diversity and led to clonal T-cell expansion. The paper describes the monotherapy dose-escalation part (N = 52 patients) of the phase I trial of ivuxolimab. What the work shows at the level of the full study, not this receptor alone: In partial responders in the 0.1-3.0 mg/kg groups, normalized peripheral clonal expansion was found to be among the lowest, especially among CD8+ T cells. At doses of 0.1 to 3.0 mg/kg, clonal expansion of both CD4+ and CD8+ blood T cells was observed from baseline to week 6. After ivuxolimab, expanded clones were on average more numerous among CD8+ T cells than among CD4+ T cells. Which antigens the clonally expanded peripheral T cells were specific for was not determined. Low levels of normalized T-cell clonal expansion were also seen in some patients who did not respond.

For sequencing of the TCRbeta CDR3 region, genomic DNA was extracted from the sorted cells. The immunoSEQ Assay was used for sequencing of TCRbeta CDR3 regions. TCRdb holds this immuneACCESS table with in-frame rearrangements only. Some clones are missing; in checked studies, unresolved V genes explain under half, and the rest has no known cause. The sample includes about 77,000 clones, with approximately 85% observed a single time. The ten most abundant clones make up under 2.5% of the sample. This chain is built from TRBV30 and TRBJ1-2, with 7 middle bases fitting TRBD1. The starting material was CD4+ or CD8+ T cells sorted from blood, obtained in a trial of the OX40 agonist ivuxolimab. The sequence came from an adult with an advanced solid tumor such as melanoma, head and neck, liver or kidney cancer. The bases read TGTGCCTGGGCGACAGGGTTCGTCGATGGCTACACCTTC. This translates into CAWATGFVDGYTF.